The rows below give T cell receptor beta chains drawn from one sample of a study of blood T cell repertoires in COVID-19. This table comes from immunoSEQ multiplex PCR, and its TCRdb copy is limited to in-frame clones, with some not included. The sample lists about 36,000 clones, approximately 90% occurring once. What was sequenced was peripheral blood. Receptors were obtained from a human donor in a cohort sampled during active COVID-19. CDR3s include the opening cysteine and the closing phenylalanine or tryptophan. Size values are once, few and many counts, or a class for expanded clones, and some rows have none.

TRBV15	TRBJ2-7	NA	CATSRDRGGEQYF
TRBV18	TRBJ2-7	NA	CASSGTSGKYGEQYF
TRBV2	TRBJ1-5	NA	CASSLAQGNQPQHF
TRBV23-1	TRBJ2-7	NA	CASRLRGVYEQYF
TRBV28	TRBJ2-5	NA	CASSLSGRGETQYF
TRBV18	TRBJ1-5	NA	CASSVTGGADQPQHF
TRBV2	TRBJ1-1	NA	CASREQGGRGAFF
TRBV18	TRBJ1-3	NA	CASSPGTGVGNTIYF
TRBV28	TRBJ2-2	NA	CASSKGTGDTGELFF
TRBV28	TRBJ1-5	NA	CASSSPGTGYHF
TRBV28	TRBJ2-2	once	CASSLSGLGTGELFF
TRBV18	TRBJ2-5	NA	CASSPQGPPETQYF
TRBV28	TRBJ2-5	NA	CASNVLRETQYF
TRBV2	TRBJ2-4	NA	CASSAGQKNIQYF
TRBV6-5	TRBJ2-2	NA	CASRGLAGGTGELFF
TRBV24-1	TRBJ2-7	once	CATSPRGGSSEQYF
TRBV6-6	TRBJ2-1	NA	CASSYSGTGGGDEQFF
TRBV18	TRBJ2-1	NA	CASSPLGGGEVNEQFF
TRBV9	TRBJ2-3	NA	CASSKISGSGTDTQYF
TRBV7-3	TRBJ2-6	NA	CASSPQGHSGANVLTF
TRBV27	TRBJ1-3	NA	CASRDREGHTIYF
TRBV4-3	TRBJ1-2	NA	CASSRQGSQRHYGYTF
TRBV7-2	TRBJ2-5	NA	CASSESGERETQYF
TRBV6-6	TRBJ2-7	NA	CASSTLLAGVGEQYF
TRBV5-1	TRBJ1-5	few	CASSLTGQEGQPQHF
TRBV10-3	TRBJ2-7	once	CAIAGNLNEQYF
TRBV5-6	TRBJ2-7	NA	CASSLDTAYEQYF
TRBV2	TRBJ1-6	NA	CASSLGQESNSPLHF
TRBV7-9	TRBJ2-7	NA	CASSPGGSGSPYEQYF
TRBV18	TRBJ2-4	NA	CASSTPTSAKNIQYF
TRBV2	TRBJ2-2	NA	CASSVQGSTGELFF
TRBV2	TRBJ2-5	NA	CAGRRGMDVRETQYF
TRBV28	TRBJ1-1	once	CASSLSTPGHSRGLGFF
TRBV28	TRBJ1-2	NA	CASSLSYGYTF
TRBV28	TRBJ2-1	NA	CASSLGGQYNEQFF
TRBV6-5	TRBJ1-3	once	CASSYSFRSGNTIYF
TRBV21-1	TRBJ1-1	NA	CASTKQGNGANTEAFF
TRBV3-1/TRBV3-2	TRBJ2-3	few	CASSPRTSGRGDTQYF
TRBV30	TRBJ2-1	NA	CAWSVWTSSNEQFF
TRBV18	TRBJ1-3	once	CASSPGQGAYGNTIYF
TRBV7-2	TRBJ2-7	NA	CASSFNYLSEQYF
TRBV11-3	TRBJ2-7	NA	CASSSNLVSEQYF
TRBV19	TRBJ1-5	NA	CATADRGGNQPQHF
TRBV18	TRBJ2-7	NA	CASSPQGRGGLGEQYF
TRBV5-1	TRBJ1-4	NA	CASRPTGLSTNEKLFF
TRBV5-6	TRBJ2-5	NA	CASSLGRGHETQYF
TRBV5-1	TRBJ2-7	NA	CASSQSGTGFYEQYF
TRBV6-5	TRBJ2-7	NA	CASSYSARGYEQYF
TRBV10-3	TRBJ1-5	NA	CAISETTGAEINQPQHF
TRBV5-1	TRBJ1-2	NA	CASSRGTGEEVYGYTF
TRBV6-5	TRBJ2-3	once	CASSYWASGTTDTQYF
TRBV7-6	TRBJ2-1	NA	CASRRGTSGRALGNEQFF
TRBV10-3	TRBJ2-1	once	CAIGLLAGGHNEQFF
TRBV12-3/TRBV12-4	TRBJ2-1	NA	CASRAGNSPSQFF